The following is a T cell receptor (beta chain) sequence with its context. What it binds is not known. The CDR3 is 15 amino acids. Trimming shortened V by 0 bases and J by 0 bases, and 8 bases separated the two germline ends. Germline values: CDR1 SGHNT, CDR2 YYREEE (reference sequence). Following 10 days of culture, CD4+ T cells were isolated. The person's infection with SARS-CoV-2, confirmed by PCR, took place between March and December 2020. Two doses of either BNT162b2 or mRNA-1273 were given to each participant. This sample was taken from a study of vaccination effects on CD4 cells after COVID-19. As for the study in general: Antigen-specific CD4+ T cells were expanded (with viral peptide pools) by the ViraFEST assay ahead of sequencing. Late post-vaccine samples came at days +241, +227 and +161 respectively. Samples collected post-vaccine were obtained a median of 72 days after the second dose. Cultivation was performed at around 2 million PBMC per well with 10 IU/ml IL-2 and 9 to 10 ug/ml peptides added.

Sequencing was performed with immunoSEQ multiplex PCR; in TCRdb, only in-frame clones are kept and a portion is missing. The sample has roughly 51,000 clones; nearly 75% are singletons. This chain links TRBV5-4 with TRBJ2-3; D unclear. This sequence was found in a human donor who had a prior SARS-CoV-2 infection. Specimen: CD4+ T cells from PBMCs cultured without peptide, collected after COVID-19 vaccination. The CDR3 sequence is CASSLDYASTDTQYF. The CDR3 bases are TGTGCCAGCAGCTTGGATTATGCTAGCACAGATACGCAGTATTTT.